Listed below are T cell receptor delta chains from one sample, sequenced in a study of Vδ1+ human thymocytes. TCRdb reapplied CATT to the multiplex PCR reads. Of roughly 76,000 delta-chain clones in the sample, more than 30% were seen once. Sequences were obtained from Vdelta1+ gamma-delta thymocytes from the thymus. The source of these receptors is a boy under three years old who had congenital heart surgery. CDR3s include the opening cysteine and the closing phenylalanine or tryptophan. The order of the fields is J gene, V gene, clone size, D gene, CDR3 protein, CDR3 DNA. The D gene is left open where the match is weak. Size tells how often a clone was seen (once, few, many) or the class of an expanded clone, and some rows leave it out.

J: TRDJ1
V: TRDV1
size: few
D: NA
CDR3: CALGDTSHPMGARGCADKLIF
DNA: TGTGCTCTTGGGGATACTTCCCACCCTATGGGGGCTAGAGGTTGTGCCGATAAACTCATCTTT

J: TRDJ1
V: TRDV1
size: NA
D: NA
CDR3: CALGELQPSYLKGGRTKLIF
DNA: TGTGCTCTTGGGGAACTTCAGCCCAGCTACTTAAAAGGGGGACGGACGAAACTCATCTTT

J: TRDJ1
V: TRDV1
size: NA
D: NA
CDR3: CALGEPAPTSGVCPVDKLIF
DNA: TGTGCTCTTGGGGAACCGGCTCCTACCTCCGGGGTGTGTCCGGTCGATAAACTCATCTTT

J: TRDJ1
V: TRDV1
size: NA
D: TRDD3
CDR3: CALGELLRWGLLVFTDKLIF
DNA: TGTGCTCTTGGGGAACTTCTACGCTGGGGGCTACTAGTCTTCACCGATAAACTCATCTTT

J: TRDJ1
V: TRDV1
size: few
D: TRDD3
CDR3: CALGCRPFPDWGICISDKLIF
DNA: TGTGCTCTTGGGTGCCGACCTTTCCCCGACTGGGGGATATGCATCTCCGATAAACTCATCTTT

J: TRDJ2
V: TRDV1
size: once
D: NA
CDR3: CALGELLEGIPPVLSSAQLFF
DNA: TGTGCTCTTGGGGAACTTTTAGAAGGTATTCCCCCCGTACTGTCCTCAGCACAACTCTTCTTT

J: TRDJ1
V: TRDV1
size: NA
D: TRDD3
CDR3: CALGDLPALGDSYTDKLIF
DNA: TGTGCTCTTGGGGATCTTCCCGCCCTGGGGGATTCGTACACCGATAAACTCATCTTT

J: TRDJ1
V: TRDV1
size: NA
D: NA
CDR3: CALGDPLRETDKLIF
DNA: TGTGCTCTTGGGGACCCTCTCCGGGAGACCGATAAACTCATCTTT

J: TRDJ1
V: TRDV1
size: NA
D: TRDD3
CDR3: CALGGNSFGPTALLGDTLYTDKLIF
DNA: TGTGCTCTTGGGGGAAACAGCTTTGGTCCTACGGCACTTCTGGGGGATACCCTATACACCGATAAACTCATCTTT

J: TRDJ1
V: TRDV1
size: NA
D: NA
CDR3: CALGEDIPLRNAYGGDKLIF
DNA: TGTGCTCTTGGGGAAGATATACCGCTCCGGAATGCATACGGGGGCGATAAACTCATCTTT

J: TRDJ1
V: TRDV1
size: few
D: TRDD3
CDR3: CALGEPSEPTVTGGYSSTDKLIF
DNA: TGTGCTCTTGGGGAACCCTCTGAGCCTACGGTCACTGGGGGATACTCCTCCACCGATAAACTCATCTTT

J: TRDJ1
V: TRDV1
size: few
D: TRDD3
CDR3: CALAAHGYSGGCQYTDKLIF
DNA: TGTGCTCTGGCGGCCCATGGCTATAGCGGGGGATGCCAGTACACCGATAAACTCATCTTT

J: TRDJ1
V: TRDV1
size: few
D: NA
CDR3: CALGEPLIIGSPPFDKLIF
DNA: TGTGCTCTTGGGGAGCCTCTCATTATCGGCTCCCCTCCGTTCGATAAACTCATCTTT

J: TRDJ1
V: TRDV1
size: few
D: NA
CDR3: CALGESSGDPATDKLIF
DNA: TGTGCTCTTGGGGAATCGTCCGGGGACCCGGCCACCGATAAACTCATCTTT

J: TRDJ1
V: TRDV1
size: NA
D: TRDD3
CDR3: CALGELIPLTLGDTSDKLIF
DNA: TGTGCTCTTGGGGAACTCATCCCTCTTACACTGGGGGATACCTCCGATAAACTCATCTTT

J: TRDJ1
V: TRDV1
size: few
D: TRDD3
CDR3: CALGDRVWGIQDKLIF
DNA: TGTGCTCTTGGGGACCGTGTCTGGGGGATACAGGATAAACTCATCTTT

J: TRDJ1
V: TRDV2
size: few
D: NA
CDR3: CACAQGPTYTDKLIF
DNA: TGTGCCTGTGCACAGGGGCCGACGTACACCGATAAACTCATCTTT

J: TRDJ1
V: TRDV1
size: few
D: NA
CDR3: CALGELAGQGRIKLIF
DNA: TGTGCTCTTGGGGAACTGGCGGGGCAAGGGAGGATTAAACTCATCTTT

J: TRDJ1
V: TRDV1
size: few
D: NA
CDR3: CALGELWAYWDLGADKLIF
DNA: TGTGCTCTTGGGGAACTATGGGCGTACTGGGACCTAGGGGCCGATAAACTCATCTTT

J: TRDJ1
V: TRDV1
size: few
D: NA
CDR3: CALGERGHSAGTDKLIF
DNA: TGTGCTCTTGGGGAACGGGGACATTCGGCCGGCACCGATAAACTCATCTTT

J: TRDJ1
V: TRDV1
size: few
D: TRDD3
CDR3: CALGDISSGLGGTDKLIF
DNA: TGTGCTCTTGGGGATATCTCCTCAGGTCTGGGGGGGACCGATAAACTCATCTTT

J: TRDJ1
V: TRDV1
size: NA
D: TRDD3
CDR3: CALGELKLPPTGGILAQLGSYTDKLIF
DNA: TGTGCTCTTGGGGAACTTAAGCTCCCTCCCACGGGGGGGATACTAGCTCAACTGGGGTCGTACACCGATAAACTCATCTTT

J: TRDJ1
V: TRDV1
size: NA
D: TRDD3
CDR3: CALGERDFGPSYWGIRKYTDKLIF
DNA: TGTGCTCTTGGGGAACGGGATTTTGGGCCTTCCTACTGGGGGATACGCAAGTACACCGATAAACTCATCTTT

J: TRDJ1
V: TRDV1
size: few
D: TRDD3
CDR3: CALGGPSYETGGYLGTDKLIF
DNA: TGTGCTCTTGGGGGACCTTCCTACGAAACTGGGGGATATCTCGGCACCGATAAACTCATCTTT

J: TRDJ1
V: TRDV1
size: few
D: TRDD3
CDR3: CALGENARGIKQYTDKLIF
DNA: TGTGCTCTTGGGGAAAATGCTCGGGGGATAAAACAGTACACCGATAAACTCATCTTT

J: TRDJ1
V: TRDV1
size: NA
D: TRDD3
CDR3: CALGPLYWGTWSDKLIF
DNA: TGTGCTCTTGGGCCGCTGTACTGGGGAACATGGAGCGATAAACTCATCTTT

J: TRDJ1
V: TRDV1
size: NA
D: TRDD2
CDR3: CALGEPPPLPKAGLYTDKLIF
DNA: TGTGCTCTTGGGGAACCACCACCCCTTCCTAAAGCTGGCCTGTACACCGATAAACTCATCTTT

J: TRDJ1
V: TRDV1
size: few
D: NA
CDR3: CALGEFPPRAHEKLIF
DNA: TGTGCTCTTGGGGAATTTCCACCCCGGGCCCACGAAAAACTCATCTTT

J: TRDJ2
V: TRDV2
size: NA
D: TRDD3
CDR3: CATGDTLVDSLTAQLFF
DNA: TGTGCCACCGGGGATACCCTGGTGGATAGCTTGACAGCACAACTCTTCTTT

J: TRDJ1
V: TRDV1
size: few
D: NA
CDR3: CALGDGPADKLIF
DNA: TGTGCTCTTGGGGATGGCCCAGCCGATAAACTCATCTTT

J: TRDJ1
V: TRDV1
size: NA
D: TRDD3
CDR3: CALGERLALMGDTDKLIF
DNA: TGTGCTCTTGGGGAACGATTGGCGTTAATGGGGGATACCGATAAACTCATCTTT

J: TRDJ1
V: TRDV1
size: NA
D: NA
CDR3: CALGERRKRRLIF
DNA: TGTGCTCTTGGGGAACGCAGAAAAAGGCGACTCATCTTT

J: TRDJ1
V: TRDV1
size: NA
D: TRDD3
CDR3: CALGELPLHWGHDKLIF
DNA: TGTGCTCTTGGGGAACTACCGTTACACTGGGGGCACGATAAACTCATCTTT

J: TRDJ1
V: TRDV1
size: NA
D: TRDD3
CDR3: CALGKIRKWGIHNDKLIF
DNA: TGTGCTCTTGGGAAAATAAGGAAGTGGGGGATACACAACGATAAACTCATCTTT

J: TRDJ1
V: TRDV1
size: NA
D: TRDD3
CDR3: CALGELESTGGPSYTDKLIF
DNA: TGTGCTCTTGGGGAACTCGAATCAACTGGGGGACCCTCTTACACCGATAAACTCATCTTT

J: TRDJ1
V: TRDV1
size: NA
D: NA
CDR3: CALGEIGPYTDKLIF
DNA: TGTGCTCTTGGGGAAATTGGCCCGTACACCGATAAACTCATCTTT

J: TRDJ1
V: TRDV1
size: NA
D: TRDD3
CDR3: CALGEPGAAGGHTDKLIF
DNA: TGTGCTCTTGGGGAACCTGGGGCGGCTGGGGGACACACCGATAAACTCATCTTT

J: TRDJ1
V: TRDV1
size: NA
D: NA
CDR3: CALGELYPYTDKLIF
DNA: TGTGCTCTTGGGGAACTTTATCCGTACACCGATAAACTCATCTTT

J: TRDJ1
V: TRDV1
size: NA
D: TRDD3
CDR3: CALGEPPILYWGIPGPYTDKLIF
DNA: TGTGCTCTTGGGGAACCTCCTATCCTGTACTGGGGGATACCGGGGCCGTACACCGATAAACTCATCTTT

J: TRDJ1
V: TRDV1
size: NA
D: TRDD3
CDR3: CALGELTPYWGTPRAYTDKLIF
DNA: TGTGCTCTTGGGGAACTTACCCCGTACTGGGGGACCCCGAGGGCATACACCGATAAACTCATCTTT

J: TRDJ1
V: TRDV1
size: NA
D: TRDD3
CDR3: CALGELGPTGALGDTRIPDKLIF
DNA: TGTGCTCTTGGGGAACTGGGGCCTACCGGGGCACTGGGGGATACTCGTATACCCGATAAACTCATCTTT

J: TRDJ1
V: TRDV1
size: few
D: TRDD3
CDR3: CALGELPFPYWGIPKADKLIF
DNA: TGTGCTCTTGGGGAATTACCATTCCCCTACTGGGGGATACCGAAGGCCGATAAACTCATCTTT

J: TRDJ1
V: TRDV1
size: NA
D: NA
CDR3: CALGLGRFRTDKLIF
DNA: TGTGCTCTTGGGCTGGGGAGGTTTCGCACCGATAAACTCATCTTT

J: TRDJ1
V: TRDV1
size: NA
D: TRDD3
CDR3: CALGPCSPLLGDTWDTDKLIF
DNA: TGTGCTCTTGGCCCTTGTTCCCCGCTACTGGGGGATACTTGGGACACCGATAAACTCATCTTT

J: TRDJ1
V: TRDV1
size: NA
D: NA
CDR3: CALGELVSLWYTDKLIF
DNA: TGTGCTCTTGGGGAACTCGTTTCCCTGTGGTACACCGATAAACTCATCTTT

J: TRDJ1
V: TRDV1
size: few
D: TRDD3
CDR3: CALGDPPGYWGTDSRLGTDKLIF
DNA: TGTGCTCTTGGGGACCCACCGGGTTACTGGGGGACCGACTCCCGCCTAGGCACCGATAAACTCATCTTT

J: TRDJ2
V: TRDV1
size: NA
D: NA
CDR3: CALGELSRGKDTLTAQLFF
DNA: TGTGCTCTTGGGGAACTCTCACGGGGGAAGGATACATTAACAGCACAACTCTTCTTT

J: TRDJ1
V: TRDV1
size: NA
D: TRDD3
CDR3: CALGELPRTGAYTDKLIF
DNA: TGTGCTCTTGGGGAACTACCACGTACTGGGGCTTACACCGATAAACTCATCTTT

J: TRDJ1
V: TRDV2
size: few
D: NA
CDR3: CACDTVGVSTDKLIF
DNA: TGTGCCTGTGACACCGTCGGGGTCTCCACCGATAAACTCATCTTT

J: TRDJ1
V: TRDV1
size: NA
D: NA
CDR3: CALGEIGTSYSLLGNTDKLIF
DNA: TGTGCTCTTGGGGAAATCGGAACTTCCTACTCCTTACTGGGGAACACCGATAAACTCATCTTT

J: TRDJ1
V: TRDV1
size: NA
D: NA
CDR3: CALGESQFGRATSGDDKLIF
DNA: TGTGCTCTTGGGGAGTCCCAGTTCGGAAGAGCGACTAGCGGAGACGATAAACTCATCTTT

J: TRDJ1
V: TRDV1
size: few
D: NA
CDR3: CALGEFSGETYTDKLIF
DNA: TGTGCTCTTGGGGAATTTTCTGGGGAAACCTACACCGATAAACTCATCTTT

J: TRDJ1
V: TRDV1
size: few
D: NA
CDR3: CALGNFYGDPMWYTDKLIF
DNA: TGTGCTCTTGGGAACTTCTACGGGGACCCCATGTGGTACACCGATAAACTCATCTTT

J: TRDJ1
V: TRDV1
size: NA
D: TRDD3
CDR3: CALGERILTRPSWGIVTDKLIF
DNA: TGTGCTCTTGGGGAACGGATCCTAACACGCCCTAGCTGGGGGATTGTCACCGATAAACTCATCTTT